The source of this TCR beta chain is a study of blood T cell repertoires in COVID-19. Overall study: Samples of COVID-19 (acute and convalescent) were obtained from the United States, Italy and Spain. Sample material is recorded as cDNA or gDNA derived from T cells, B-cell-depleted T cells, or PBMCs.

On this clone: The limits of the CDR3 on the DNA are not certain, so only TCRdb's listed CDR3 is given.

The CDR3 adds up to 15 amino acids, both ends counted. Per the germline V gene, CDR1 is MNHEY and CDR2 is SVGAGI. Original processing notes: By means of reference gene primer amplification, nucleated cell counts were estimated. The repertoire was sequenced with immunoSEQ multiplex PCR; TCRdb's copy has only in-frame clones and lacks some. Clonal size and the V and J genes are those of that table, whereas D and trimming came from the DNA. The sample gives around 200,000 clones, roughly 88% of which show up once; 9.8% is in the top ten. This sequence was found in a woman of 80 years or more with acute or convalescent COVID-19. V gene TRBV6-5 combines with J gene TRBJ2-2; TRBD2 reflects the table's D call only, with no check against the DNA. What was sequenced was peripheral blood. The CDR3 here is CASSSSGRGAGELFF.